This TCR beta chain was documented in a study of blood T cell repertoires in COVID-19. At the level of the study: Samples representing acute and convalescent COVID-19 were sourced from the United States, Italy and Spain. T cells, B-cell-depleted T cells, or PBMCs supplied cDNA or gDNA.

CDR1 and CDR2 (germline): SGHAT, FQNNGV. Trimming removed 3 bases from V and 4 bases from J, with 7 bases in between. The CDR3 extends over 12 amino acids. Authors' data handling: Reference gene primer amplification gave estimated nucleated cell counts. Repertoires were generated with immunoSEQ multiplex PCR, while TCRdb's copy carries only in-frame clones and drops some. V and J calls and clone size are copied from that table; D and trimming were computed from the DNA. The sample records some 90,000 clones, about 90% being singletons. The source is a woman older than 75 with active or convalescent COVID-19. The chain joins TRBV11-2 to TRBJ2-7, with a weak D call TRBD1 (6 bases). Sequencing was done on a sample of peripheral blood. The CDR3: CASSFGQYEQYF. CDR3 bases: TGTGCCAGCAGCTTCGGACAGTACGAGCAGTACTTC. The full variable domain, its missing parts supplied by reference TRBV11-2 and TRBJ2-7, is EAGVAQSPRYKIIEKRQSVAFWCNPISGHATLYWYQQILGQGPKLLIQFQNNGVVDDSQLPKDRFSAERLKGVDSTLKIQPAKLEDSAVYLCASSFGQYEQYFGPGTRLTVT.